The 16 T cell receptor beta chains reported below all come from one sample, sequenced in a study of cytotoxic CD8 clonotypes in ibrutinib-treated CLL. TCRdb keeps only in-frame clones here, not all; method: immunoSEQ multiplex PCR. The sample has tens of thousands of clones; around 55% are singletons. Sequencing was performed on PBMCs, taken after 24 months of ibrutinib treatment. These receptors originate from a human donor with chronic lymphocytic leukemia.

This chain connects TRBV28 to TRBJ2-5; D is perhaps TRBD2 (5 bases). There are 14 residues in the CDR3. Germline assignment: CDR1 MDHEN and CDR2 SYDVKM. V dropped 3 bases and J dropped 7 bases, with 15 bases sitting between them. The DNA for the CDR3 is TGTGCCAGCAGTTTGGGCAATAATCGGGGGACCCAGTACTTC. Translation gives CASSLGNNRGTQYF.

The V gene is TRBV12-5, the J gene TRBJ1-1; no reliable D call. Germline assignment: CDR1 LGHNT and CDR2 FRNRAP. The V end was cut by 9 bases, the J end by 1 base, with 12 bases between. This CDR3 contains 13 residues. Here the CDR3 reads CASREGWNTEAFF. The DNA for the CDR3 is TGTGCTAGCCGGGAGGGCTGGAACACTGAAGCTTTCTTT.

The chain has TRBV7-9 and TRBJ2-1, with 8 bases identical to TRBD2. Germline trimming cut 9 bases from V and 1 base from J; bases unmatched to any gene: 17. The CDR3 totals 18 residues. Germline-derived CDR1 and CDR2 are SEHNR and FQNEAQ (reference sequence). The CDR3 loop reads CASNVGSGDLRSYNEQFF. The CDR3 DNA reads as TGTGCCAGTAACGTTGGTAGCGGGGACCTCCGATCCTACAATGAGCAGTTCTTC.

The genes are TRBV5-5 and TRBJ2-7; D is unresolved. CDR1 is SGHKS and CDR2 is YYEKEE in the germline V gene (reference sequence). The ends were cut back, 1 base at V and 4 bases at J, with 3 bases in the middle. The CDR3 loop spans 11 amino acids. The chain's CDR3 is CASSLRYEQYF. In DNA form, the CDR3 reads TGTGCCAGCAGCTTGAGATACGAGCAGTACTTC.

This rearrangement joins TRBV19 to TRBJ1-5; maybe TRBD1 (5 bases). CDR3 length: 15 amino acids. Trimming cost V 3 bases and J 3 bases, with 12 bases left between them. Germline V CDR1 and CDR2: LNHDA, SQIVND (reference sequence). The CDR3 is CASSIGGGYNQPQHF. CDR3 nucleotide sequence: TGTGCCAGTAGTATCGGGGGTGGGTACAATCAGCCCCAGCATTTT.

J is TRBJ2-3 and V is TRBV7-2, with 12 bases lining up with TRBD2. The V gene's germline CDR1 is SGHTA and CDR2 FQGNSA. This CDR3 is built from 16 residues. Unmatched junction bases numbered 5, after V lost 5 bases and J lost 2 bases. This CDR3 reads CASSLGLAGHTDTQYF. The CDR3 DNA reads TGTGCCAGCAGCCTTGGACTAGCGGGGCACACAGATACGCAGTATTTT.

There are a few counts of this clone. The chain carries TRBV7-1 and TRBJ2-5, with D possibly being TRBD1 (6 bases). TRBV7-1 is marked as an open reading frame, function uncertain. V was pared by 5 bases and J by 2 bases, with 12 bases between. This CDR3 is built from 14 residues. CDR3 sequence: CASSPRTAQETQYF. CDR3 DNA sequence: TGTGCCAGCAGCCCTAGGACAGCTCAAGAGACCCAGTACTTC.

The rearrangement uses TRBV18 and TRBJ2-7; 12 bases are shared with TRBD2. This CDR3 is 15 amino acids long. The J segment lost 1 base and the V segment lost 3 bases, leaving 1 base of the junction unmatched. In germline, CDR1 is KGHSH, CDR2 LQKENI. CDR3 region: CASSPTSGSSYEQYF. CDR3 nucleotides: TGTGCCAGCTCACCGACTAGCGGGAGTTCCTACGAGCAGTACTTC.

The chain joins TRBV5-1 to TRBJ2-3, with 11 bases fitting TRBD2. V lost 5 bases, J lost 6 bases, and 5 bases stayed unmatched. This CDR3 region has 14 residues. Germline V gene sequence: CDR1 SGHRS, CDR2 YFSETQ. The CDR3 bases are TGCGCCAGCAGAACTAGCGGGAGTTCGGATACGCAGTATTTT. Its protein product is CASRTSGSSDTQYF.

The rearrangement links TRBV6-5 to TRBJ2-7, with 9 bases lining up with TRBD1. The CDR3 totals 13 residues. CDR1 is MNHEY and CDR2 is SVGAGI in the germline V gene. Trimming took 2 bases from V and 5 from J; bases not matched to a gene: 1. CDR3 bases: TGTGCCAGCAGTTACGACAGGGGGGACGAGCAGTACTTC. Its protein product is CASSYDRGDEQYF.

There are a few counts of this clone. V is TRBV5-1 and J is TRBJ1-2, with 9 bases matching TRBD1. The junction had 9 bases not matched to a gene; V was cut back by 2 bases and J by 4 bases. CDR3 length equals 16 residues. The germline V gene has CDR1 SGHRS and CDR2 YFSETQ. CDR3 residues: CASSFYRGQGGYGYTF. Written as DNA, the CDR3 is TGCGCCAGCAGCTTTTACAGGGGGCAAGGAGGCTATGGCTACACCTTC.

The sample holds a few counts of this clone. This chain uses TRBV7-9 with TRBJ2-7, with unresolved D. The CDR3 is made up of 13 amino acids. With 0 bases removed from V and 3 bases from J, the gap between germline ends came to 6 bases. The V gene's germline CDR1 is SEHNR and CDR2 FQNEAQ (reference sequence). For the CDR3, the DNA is TGTGCCAGCAGCTTAGCGTCCAACTACGAGCAGTACTTC. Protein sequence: CASSLASNYEQYF.

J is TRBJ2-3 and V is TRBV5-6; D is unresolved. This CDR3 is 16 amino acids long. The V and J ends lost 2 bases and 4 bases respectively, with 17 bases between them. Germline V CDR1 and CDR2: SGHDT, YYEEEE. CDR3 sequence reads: CASSFARAGKADTQYF. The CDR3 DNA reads TGTGCCAGCAGCTTTGCCCGGGCTGGAAAGGCAGATACGCAGTATTTT.

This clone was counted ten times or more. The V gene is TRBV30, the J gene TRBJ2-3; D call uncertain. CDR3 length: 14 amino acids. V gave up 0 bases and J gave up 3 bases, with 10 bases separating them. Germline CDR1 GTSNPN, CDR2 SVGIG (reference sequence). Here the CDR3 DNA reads TGTGCCTGGAGTGTACGGCTGAATACAGATACGCAGTATTTT. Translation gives CAWSVRLNTDTQYF.

CDR3 coding DNA: TGTGCCAGCTCACAAGGGGCGGGCACTGAAGCTTTCTTT. Translation gives CASSQGAGTEAFF. The rearrangement links TRBV18 to TRBJ1-1; perhaps TRBD1 as D (5 bases). This CDR3 comprises 13 residues. Trimming pared 4 bases from V and 4 bases from J, leaving 10 bases between. CDR1 and CDR2 (germline): KGHSH, LQKENI.

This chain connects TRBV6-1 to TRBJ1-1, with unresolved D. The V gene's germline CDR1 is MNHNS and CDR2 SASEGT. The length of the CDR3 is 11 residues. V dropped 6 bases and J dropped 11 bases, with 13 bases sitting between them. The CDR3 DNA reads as TGTGCCAGCAGATGGGCCTATGGGGCTTTCTTT. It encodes CASRWAYGAFF.